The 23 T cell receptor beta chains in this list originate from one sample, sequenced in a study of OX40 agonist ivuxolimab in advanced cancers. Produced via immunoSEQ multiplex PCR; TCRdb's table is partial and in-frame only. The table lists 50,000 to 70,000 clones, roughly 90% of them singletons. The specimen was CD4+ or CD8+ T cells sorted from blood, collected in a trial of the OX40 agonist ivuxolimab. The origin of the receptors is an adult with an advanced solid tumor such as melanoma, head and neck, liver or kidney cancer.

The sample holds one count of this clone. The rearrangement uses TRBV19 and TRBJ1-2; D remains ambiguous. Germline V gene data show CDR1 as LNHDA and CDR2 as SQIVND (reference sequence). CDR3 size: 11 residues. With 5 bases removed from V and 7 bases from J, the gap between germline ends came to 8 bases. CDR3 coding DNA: TGTGCCAGTAGTCCCGGGTTTGGCTACACCTTC. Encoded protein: CASSPGFGYTF.

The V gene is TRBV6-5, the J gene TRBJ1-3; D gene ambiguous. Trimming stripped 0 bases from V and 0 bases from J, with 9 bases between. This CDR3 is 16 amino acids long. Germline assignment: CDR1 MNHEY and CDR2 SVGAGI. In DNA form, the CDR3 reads TGTGCCAGCAGTTACTCGCCGACACTCTCTGGAAACACCATATATTTT. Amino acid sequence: CASSYSPTLSGNTIYF.

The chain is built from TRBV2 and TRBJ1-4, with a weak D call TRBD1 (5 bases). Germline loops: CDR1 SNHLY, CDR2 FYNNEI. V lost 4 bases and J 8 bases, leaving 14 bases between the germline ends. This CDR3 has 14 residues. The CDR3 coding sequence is TGTGCCAGCAGTGGGGGACTCGAGGGGGAAAAACTGTTTTTT. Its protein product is CASSGGLEGEKLFF.

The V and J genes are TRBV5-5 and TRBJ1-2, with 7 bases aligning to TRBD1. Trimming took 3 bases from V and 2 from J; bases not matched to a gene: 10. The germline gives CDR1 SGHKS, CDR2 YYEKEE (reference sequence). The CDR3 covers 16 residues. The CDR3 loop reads CASSSGPATGNYGYTF. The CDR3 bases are TGTGCCAGCAGCTCGGGACCTGCGACAGGGAACTATGGCTACACCTTC. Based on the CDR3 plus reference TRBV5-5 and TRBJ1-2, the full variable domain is DAGVTQSPTHLIKTRGQQVTLRCSPISGHKSVSWYQQVLGQGPQFIFQYYEKEERGRGNFPDRFSARQFPNYSSELNVNALLLGDSALYLCASSSGPATGNYGYTFGSGTRLTVV.

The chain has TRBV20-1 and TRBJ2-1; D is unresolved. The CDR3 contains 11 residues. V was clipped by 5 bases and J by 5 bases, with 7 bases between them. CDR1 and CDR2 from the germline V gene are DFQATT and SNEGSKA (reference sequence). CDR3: CSARRNNEQFF. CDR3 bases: TGCAGTGCTCGTCGGAACAATGAGCAGTTCTTC.

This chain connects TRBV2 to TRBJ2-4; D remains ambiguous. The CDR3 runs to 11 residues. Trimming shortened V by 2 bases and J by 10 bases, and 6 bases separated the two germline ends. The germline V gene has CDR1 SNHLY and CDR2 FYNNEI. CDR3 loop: CASSELEIQYF. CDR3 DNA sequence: TGTGCCAGCAGTGAATTGGAAATTCAGTACTTC.

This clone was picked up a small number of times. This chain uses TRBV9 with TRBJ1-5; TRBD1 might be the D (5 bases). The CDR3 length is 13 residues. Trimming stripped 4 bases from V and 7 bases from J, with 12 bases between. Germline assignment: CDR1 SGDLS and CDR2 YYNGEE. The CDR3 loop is CASSPQGDQPQHF. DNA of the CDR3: TGTGCCAGCAGCCCTCAAGGGGACCAGCCCCAGCATTTT.

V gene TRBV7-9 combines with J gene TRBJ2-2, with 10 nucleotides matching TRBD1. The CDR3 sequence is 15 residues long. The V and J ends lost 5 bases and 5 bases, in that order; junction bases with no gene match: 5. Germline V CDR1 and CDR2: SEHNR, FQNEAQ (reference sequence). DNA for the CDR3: TGTGCCAGCAGCGGGGGACAGGGGTGGACCGGGGAGCTGTTTTTT. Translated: CASSGGQGWTGELFF.

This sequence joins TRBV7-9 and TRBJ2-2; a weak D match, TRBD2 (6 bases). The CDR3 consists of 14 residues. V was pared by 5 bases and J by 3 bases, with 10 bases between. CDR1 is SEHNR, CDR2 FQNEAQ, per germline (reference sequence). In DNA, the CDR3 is TGTGCCAGCAGCCCCCGGGAGCACACCGGGGAGCTGTTTTTT. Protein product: CASSPREHTGELFF.

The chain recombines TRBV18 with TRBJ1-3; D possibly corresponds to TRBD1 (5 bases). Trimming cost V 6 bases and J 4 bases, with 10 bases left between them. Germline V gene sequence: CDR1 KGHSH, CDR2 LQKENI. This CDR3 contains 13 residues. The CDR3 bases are TGTGCCAGCTCGAACGGGGACGGAAACACCATATATTTT. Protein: CASSNGDGNTIYF. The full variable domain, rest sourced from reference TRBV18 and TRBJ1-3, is NAGVMQNPRHLVRRRGQEARLRCSPMKGHSHVYWYRQLPEEGLKFMVYLQKENIIDESGMPKERFSAEFPKEGPSILRIQQVVRGDSAAYFCASSNGDGNTIYFGEGSWLTVV.

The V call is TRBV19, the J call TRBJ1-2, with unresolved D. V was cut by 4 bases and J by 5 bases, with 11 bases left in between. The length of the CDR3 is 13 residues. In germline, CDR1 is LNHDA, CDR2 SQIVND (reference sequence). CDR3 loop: CASSTSVHYGYTF. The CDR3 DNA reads TGTGCCAGTAGTACCTCAGTCCATTATGGCTACACCTTC.

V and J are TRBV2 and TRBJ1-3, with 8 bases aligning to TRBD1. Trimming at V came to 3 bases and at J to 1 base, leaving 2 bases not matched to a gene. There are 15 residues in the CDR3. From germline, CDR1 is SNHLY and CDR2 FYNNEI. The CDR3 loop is CASSDTGGSGNTIYF. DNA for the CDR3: TGTGCCAGCAGTGACACAGGGGGATCTGGAAACACCATATATTTT. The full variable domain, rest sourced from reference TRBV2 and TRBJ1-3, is EPEVTQTPSHQVTQMGQEVILRCVPISNHLYFYWYRQILGQKVEFLVSFYNNEISEKSEIFDDQFSVERPDGSNFTLKIRSTKLEDSAMYFCASSDTGGSGNTIYFGEGSWLTVV.

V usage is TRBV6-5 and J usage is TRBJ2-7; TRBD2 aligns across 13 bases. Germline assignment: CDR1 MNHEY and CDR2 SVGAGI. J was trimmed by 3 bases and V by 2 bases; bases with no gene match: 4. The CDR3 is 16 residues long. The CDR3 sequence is CASSYRGLAGDYEQYF. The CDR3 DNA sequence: TGTGCCAGCAGTTACCGCGGACTAGCGGGGGACTACGAGCAGTACTTC.

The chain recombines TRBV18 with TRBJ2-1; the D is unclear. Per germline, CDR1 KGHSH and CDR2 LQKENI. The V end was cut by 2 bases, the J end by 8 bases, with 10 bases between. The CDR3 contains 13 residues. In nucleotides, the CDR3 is TGTGCCAGCTCACCAGTGGAGTGGGATGAGCAGTTCTTC. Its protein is CASSPVEWDEQFF.

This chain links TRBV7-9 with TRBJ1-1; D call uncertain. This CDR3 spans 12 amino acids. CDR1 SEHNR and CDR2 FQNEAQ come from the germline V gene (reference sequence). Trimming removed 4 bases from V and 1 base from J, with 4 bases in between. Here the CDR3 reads CASSWANTEAFF. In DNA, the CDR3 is TGTGCCAGCAGCTGGGCGAACACTGAAGCTTTCTTT.

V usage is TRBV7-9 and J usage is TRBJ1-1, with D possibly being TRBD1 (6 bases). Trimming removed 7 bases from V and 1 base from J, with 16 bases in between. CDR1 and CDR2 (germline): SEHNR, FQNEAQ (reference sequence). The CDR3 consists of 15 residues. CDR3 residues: CASNPLGGANTEAFF. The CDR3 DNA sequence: TGTGCCAGCAACCCTCTCGGGGGCGCGAACACTGAAGCTTTCTTT.

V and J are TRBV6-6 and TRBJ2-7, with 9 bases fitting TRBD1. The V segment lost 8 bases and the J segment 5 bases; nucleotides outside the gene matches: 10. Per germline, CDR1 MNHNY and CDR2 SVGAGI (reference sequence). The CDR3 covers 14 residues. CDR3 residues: CASQQGALLNEQYF. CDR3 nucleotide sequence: TGTGCCAGCCAACAGGGGGCCCTCCTGAACGAGCAGTACTTC.

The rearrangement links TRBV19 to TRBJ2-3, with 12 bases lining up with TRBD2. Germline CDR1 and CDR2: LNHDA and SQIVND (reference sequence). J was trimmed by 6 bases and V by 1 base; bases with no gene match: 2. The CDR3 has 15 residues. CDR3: CASSIGTSGMDTQYF. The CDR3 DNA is TGTGCCAGTAGTATAGGGACTAGCGGGATGGATACGCAGTATTTT.

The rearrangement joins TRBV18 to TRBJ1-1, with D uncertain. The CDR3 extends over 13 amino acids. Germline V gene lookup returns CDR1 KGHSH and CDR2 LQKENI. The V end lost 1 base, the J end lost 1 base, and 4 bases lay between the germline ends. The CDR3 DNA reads TGTGCCAGCTCACCACAAGAGAACACTGAAGCTTTCTTT. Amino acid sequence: CASSPQENTEAFF.

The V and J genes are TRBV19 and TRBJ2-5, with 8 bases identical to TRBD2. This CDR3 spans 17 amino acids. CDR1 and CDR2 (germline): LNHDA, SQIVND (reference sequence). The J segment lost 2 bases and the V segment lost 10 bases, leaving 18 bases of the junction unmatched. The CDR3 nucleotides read TGTGCCACCCAAAACAAGCCCAGCGGGGGAACACAAGAGACCCAGTACTTC. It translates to CATQNKPSGGTQETQYF.

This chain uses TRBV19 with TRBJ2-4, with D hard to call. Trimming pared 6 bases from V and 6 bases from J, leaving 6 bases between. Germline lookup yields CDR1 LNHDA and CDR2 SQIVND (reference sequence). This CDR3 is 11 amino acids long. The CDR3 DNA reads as TGTGCCAGTAGCCAAGCAAACATTCAGTACTTC. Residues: CASSQANIQYF.

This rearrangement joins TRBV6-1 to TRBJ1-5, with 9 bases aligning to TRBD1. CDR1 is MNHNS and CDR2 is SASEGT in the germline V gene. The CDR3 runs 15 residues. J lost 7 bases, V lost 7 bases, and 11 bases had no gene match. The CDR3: CASNPTTGGEQPQHF. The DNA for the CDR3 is TGTGCCAGCAACCCGACAACAGGGGGCGAACAGCCCCAGCATTTT.

CDR3 nucleotides: TGCGCCAGCAGCATTACTAGCGGAATTTACAATGAGCAGTTCTTC. This translates into CASSITSGIYNEQFF. V is TRBV5-1 and J is TRBJ2-1; 8 bases are a match to TRBD2. Trimming at V came to 4 bases and at J to 4 bases, leaving 7 bases not matched to a gene. The germline CDR1 and CDR2 sequences are SGHRS and YFSETQ. CDR3 length: 15 amino acids.